This TCR beta chain was documented in a study of blood T cell repertoires in COVID-19. Background on the study: Samples taken during acute and convalescent COVID-19 were collected in the United States, Italy and Spain. Sample material is recorded as cDNA or gDNA derived from T cells, B-cell-depleted T cells, or PBMCs.

How the authors handled the data: By means of reference gene primer amplification, nucleated cell counts were estimated. Some clones are missing from TCRdb's copy, which holds only in-frame ones; the method was immunoSEQ multiplex PCR. The D gene and trimming were derived from the DNA, and the V and J assignments and clone size from that table. The sample lists 70,000 to 95,000 clones; 85% to 95% were seen once. Germline V gene data show CDR1 as SGHKS and CDR2 as YYEKEE (reference sequence). The ends lost 1 base at V and 5 bases at J; junction bases unmatched: 2. This CDR3 is built from 15 residues. Sequencing was carried out using peripheral blood. The genes are TRBV5-5 and TRBJ2-2; 10 nucleotides align to TRBD2. The receptor was derived from a woman aged 55-69 years with active COVID-19. The CDR3 protein is CASSLLAGGTGELFF. The CDR3 region has the DNA TGTGCCAGCAGCTTGTTAGCGGGGGGTACCGGGGAGCTGTTTTTT.